The rows below give T cell receptor beta chains drawn from one sample of a study of technical replicates of blood from a few donors. Some clones are missing from TCRdb's copy, which holds only in-frame ones; the method was immunoSEQ multiplex PCR. The sample shows over 55,000 clones, approximately 94% of them seen only once. The sample consisted of PBMCs. Receptors originate from a human donor in good health. Some clones in this sample may be carry-over from other donors' samples. Each CDR3 is given with its conserved first and last residue.

j_gene,len,v_gene,CDR3aa
TRBJ1-4,15,TRBV4-1,CASSQVVLLAGKLFF
TRBJ2-5,13,TRBV28,CASSLGGQETQYF
TRBJ2-7,17,TRBV7-2,CASSLGGAGTGGYEQYF
TRBJ1-5,15,TRBV6-1,CASSEGVWTNQPQHF
TRBJ2-3,18,TRBV10-1,CASSEGAGGPWGTDTQYF
TRBJ2-7,13,TRBV5-6,CASSLVDSYEQYF
TRBJ2-3,15,TRBV18,CASSPAASSTDTQYF
TRBJ1-5,14,TRBV6-1,CASSGAGGRQPQHF
TRBJ1-5,12,TRBV7-9,CASSPENQPQHF
TRBJ1-6,15,TRBV4-1,CASSPEASYNSPLHF
TRBJ2-1,18,TRBV4-1,CASSQDAGLADSYNEQFF
TRBJ1-2,13,TRBV10-3,CAIRGGQEDGYTF
TRBJ2-5,13,TRBV11-2,CASRVSGQETQYF
TRBJ1-1,15,TRBV6-5,CASSLRGPLNTEAFF
TRBJ1-2,14,TRBV6-6,CASKTDRGSYGYTF
TRBJ2-5,16,TRBV2,CASRSGLAGMEETQYF
TRBJ2-3,16,TRBV4-2,CASSPSRVRVTDTQYF
TRBJ2-7,11,TRBV6-6,CASSYLAEQYF
TRBJ2-1,15,TRBV6-5,CASSYRGLTYNEQFF
TRBJ1-2,15,TRBV19,CASSPGAACCRSYTF
TRBJ2-3,11,TRBV7-6,CASSLTDTQYF
TRBJ1-4,15,TRBV7-9,CASSLGSGANEKLFF
TRBJ2-1,15,TRBV13,CASSIEGQGTSEQFF
TRBJ2-7,14,TRBV7-2,CASSLGAGVGEQYF
TRBJ1-5,14,TRBV7-9,CASSPSGSNQPQHF
TRBJ1-5,15,TRBV4-2,CASSQDQDGGQPQHF
TRBJ1-4,14,TRBV7-9,CASSSGTGGEKLFF
TRBJ1-2,10,TRBV9,CASSGWGYTF
TRBJ1-1,13,TRBV4-2,CASSSTANTEAFF
TRBJ2-1,15,TRBV7-2,CASSWTSGNYNEQFF
TRBJ2-3,17,TRBV7-2,CASSRRTSGIGTDTQYF
TRBJ2-5,14,TRBV2,CASTGTGAAETQYF
TRBJ2-3,14,TRBV9,CASSVVSSADTQYF
TRBJ2-5,11,TRBV2,CASSPQETQYF
TRBJ2-1,14,TRBV7-6,CASSLVDSTLEQFF
TRBJ2-3,15,TRBV7-9,CASSKTITRTDTQYF
TRBJ1-1,13,TRBV5-8,CASSIQENTEAFF
TRBJ2-1,16,TRBV15,CATSRGPGILYNEQFF
TRBJ1-1,15,TRBV4-3,CASSHLGQGNTEAFF
TRBJ2-7,15,TRBV4-3,CASSQEPGQGYEQYF
TRBJ1-3,14,TRBV7-2,CASSFSPPGNTIYF
TRBJ1-6,17,TRBV28,CASRARRIVSNNSPLHF
TRBJ2-3,16,TRBV5-1,CASRLGGGGFTDTQYF
TRBJ2-7,18,TRBV10-3,CAISESPVRAGGRYEQYF
TRBJ2-5,15,TRBV30,CAWSVGRTSGETQYF
TRBJ2-6,18,TRBV5-4,CASSLVGQLVSGANVLTF
TRBJ1-6,16,TRBV6-1,CASSVRDRGPNSPLHF
TRBJ2-5,13,TRBV29-1,CSVGTSGKGTQYF
TRBJ1-2,13,TRBV5-1,CASSLEGGYGYTF
TRBJ2-7,15,TRBV10-2,CASSPGLAGPYEQYF
TRBJ1-1,13,TRBV6-4,CASSESGNTEAFF
TRBJ2-7,13,TRBV27,CASSLGRGYEQYF
TRBJ2-5,11,TRBV9,CASSVAGTQYF